The 9 T cell receptor beta chains below all came from one sample that was sequenced in a study of CXCR3-negative and CXCR3-positive naive CD8 T cells. Libraries were UMI-labeled 5' RACE TRB cDNA. Reanalyzing the 5' RACE reads, TCRdb keeps one entry per CDR3 protein, without DNA. This sample's clone table lists about 130,000 distinct CDR3 sequences. Material: naive CXCR3- CD8+ T cells from blood. Subset given: CD45RO-CCR7+CD27+CD95- naive CD8+ T cells lacking CXCR3 (TNR3-). These receptors all come from a human donor in good health. Some clones in this sample may be carry-over from other donors' samples.

The V call is TRBV7-6, the J call TRBJ2-5; TCRdb's D call, TRBD2, is unchecked because there is no DNA. The CDR3 contains 17 residues. Germline lookup yields CDR1 SGHVS and CDR2 FNYEAQ. The CDR3 spells CASSFPLRGETQETQYF.

J is TRBJ2-7 and V is TRBV5-1; no DNA is available, so the TRBD1 call from TCRdb remains unchecked. This CDR3 contains 14 residues. CDR1 and CDR2 from the germline V gene are SGHRS and YFSETQ. The CDR3 loop reads CASSRTGVNYEQYF.

The rearrangement uses TRBV25-1 and TRBJ1-1. Germline V gives CDR1 MGHDK, CDR2 SYGVNS. This CDR3 is 11 amino acids long. The CDR3 loop reads CASRLGSSAFF.

V usage is TRBV5-8 and J usage is TRBJ2-3; TCRdb's D call, TRBD2, is unchecked because there is no DNA. CDR1 and CDR2 from the germline V gene are SGHTS and YDEGEE. CDR3 size: 16 residues. This CDR3 is CASGSGSPRSTDTQYF.

The CDR3 is CSVDPLGTKGADTQYF. The chain employs TRBV29-1 and TRBJ2-3; TCRdb indicates TRBD2, and absent DNA this call remains unverified. Per the germline V gene, CDR1 is SQVTM and CDR2 is ANQGSEA. The CDR3 totals 16 residues.

The chain couples TRBV6-2 or TRBV6-3 to TRBJ2-7; TCRdb indicates TRBD1, and absent DNA this call remains unverified. The CDR3 loop spans 15 amino acids. Germline CDR1 reads MNHEY; CDR2 reads SVGEGT. CDR3 residues: CASSWGDSISYEQYF.

This chain uses TRBV7-9 with TRBJ1-1; TCRdb outputs TRBD1, but without DNA this stays unchecked. The CDR3 sequence is 15 residues long. Germline loops: CDR1 SEHNR, CDR2 FQNEAQ (reference sequence). The CDR3 is CASSGQGDLNTEAFF.

This chain uses TRBV11-2 with TRBJ2-7; the D call from TCRdb, TRBD1, cannot be confirmed without DNA. The CDR3 extends over 16 amino acids. From germline, CDR1 is SGHAT and CDR2 FQNNGV. CDR3 in amino acids: CASSLVGQGSVEEQYF.

The chain recombines TRBV25-1 with TRBJ2-7; TCRdb proposes TRBD1, but this gene call is untestable without DNA. The CDR3 totals 13 residues. The germline V gene has CDR1 MGHDK and CDR2 SYGVNS. The CDR3 protein is CASSADRAYEQYF.